This entry lists 28 T cell receptor beta chains sequenced from one sample in a study of cytomegalovirus exposure and HLA in healthy donors (TCRdb year 2017). Library method: the immunoSEQ multiplex PCR assay. The multiplex PCR relied on a mix of 60 forward primers for TCR Vbeta segments and 13 reverse primers for TCR Jbeta segments. The clones in this table, taken by TCRdb from immuneACCESS, are in-frame only. Not every clone is retained; where verified, under half of the shortfall comes from an unresolved V gene, and the cause of the rest is unknown. The sample records just under 95,000 clones, about 80% of which are singletons. About 9.3% of the sample rests with the top ten. Input material: PBMCs. The receptors come from a human donor in good health.

A word on this clone: The junction shows a germline mismatch at one end, possibly a read error. The CDR3 bases are TGTTCCAGCAGTTCTCGACAGGGTGACAATCAGCCCCAGCATTTT. It is translated as CSSSSRQGDNQPQHF. The rearrangement joins TRBV7-9 to TRBJ1-5; TRBD1 agrees at 7 bases. The CDR3 is 15 amino acids. CDR1 is SEHNR, CDR2 FQNEAQ, per germline (reference sequence).

The gene calls are TRBV2 and TRBJ1-5, with 7 bases aligning to TRBD1. From germline, CDR1 is SNHLY and CDR2 FYNNEI. The CDR3 sequence is 15 residues long. V dropped 8 bases and J dropped 3; count of bases not matched to a gene: 10. CDR3 in DNA: TGTGCCAGCCGGCGACAGGGATCTGACAATCAGCCCCAGCATTTT. Amino acid sequence: CASRRQGSDNQPQHF.

The chain carries TRBV5-5 and TRBJ2-7, with 9 bases fitting TRBD1. Trimming at V came to 2 bases and at J to 5 bases, leaving 5 bases not matched to a gene. Germline CDR1 SGHKS, CDR2 YYEKEE (reference sequence). This CDR3 region has 14 residues. The CDR3 region has the DNA TGTGCCAGCAGCTTATTGACAGGGGGGGACGAGCAGTACTTC. The encoded protein is CASSLLTGGDEQYF.

V and J are TRBV19 and TRBJ2-3; D perhaps matches TRBD1 (5 bases). Deletions cut 3 bases from V and 3 bases from J, with 10 bases between. The V gene's germline CDR1 is LNHDA and CDR2 SQIVND (reference sequence). This CDR3 is 14 amino acids long. The CDR3 protein is CASSIREATDTQYF. The DNA of the CDR3 is TGTGCCAGTAGTATCAGGGAAGCAACAGATACGCAGTATTTT.

V gene TRBV7-9 combines with J gene TRBJ1-6, with D perhaps matching TRBD1 (6 bases). The CDR3 has 14 residues. Trimming took 3 bases from V and 7 from J, leaving 10 bases between them. CDR1 is SEHNR, CDR2 FQNEAQ, per germline (reference sequence). The CDR3: CASSFVTGNSPLHF. The CDR3 DNA sequence: TGTGCCAGCAGCTTCGTCACAGGGAATTCACCCCTCCACTTT.

This chain joins TRBV5-1 and TRBJ2-3; D not resolved. Germline V CDR1 and CDR2: SGHRS, YFSETQ. The CDR3 runs to 13 residues. V was trimmed by 1 base and J by 2 bases, leaving 5 bases between them. The CDR3 bases are TGCGCCAGCAGCTTGCAGTTCACAGATACGCAGTATTTT. The encoded protein is CASSLQFTDTQYF.

This chain links TRBV5-5 with TRBJ2-4, with D hard to call. Trimming removed 1 base from V and 8 bases from J, with 7 bases in between. This CDR3 comprises 12 residues. Germline-derived CDR1 and CDR2 are SGHKS and YYEKEE (reference sequence). The DNA of the CDR3 is TGTGCCAGCAGCTTGCCAGGCGACATTCAGTACTTC. Translated: CASSLPGDIQYF.

V usage is TRBV6-6 and J usage is TRBJ1-1; 9 nucleotides match TRBD1. CDR3 length equals 14 residues. J lost 3 bases, V lost 6 bases, and 5 bases had no gene match. Germline V lookup: CDR1 MNHNY, CDR2 SVGAGI (reference sequence). CDR3 nucleotides: TGTGCCAGCAGCGGGACAGGGAGGGACACTGAAGCTTTCTTT. Protein product: CASSGTGRDTEAFF.

V gene TRBV2 combines with J gene TRBJ1-1; possible D gene TRBD1, 5 bases. CDR3 size: 15 residues. Trimming left V 1 base short and J 4 bases short, with 13 bases between. The germline CDR1 and CDR2 sequences are SNHLY and FYNNEI. CDR3 nucleotides: TGTGCCAGCAGTGAAGGACAGCCAAGGGGCACTGAAGCTTTCTTT. It yields the protein CASSEGQPRGTEAFF.

The chain has TRBV14 and TRBJ2-2, with a possible D match to TRBD2 (5 bases). V was pared by 4 bases and J by 5 bases, with 17 bases between. CDR1 and CDR2 (germline): SGHDN, FVKESK. CDR3 length equals 16 residues. CDR3 sequence reads: CASSRPKLWETGELFF. In DNA form, the CDR3 reads TGTGCCAGCAGCCGTCCGAAGCTCTGGGAGACCGGGGAGCTGTTTTTT.

J is TRBJ2-6 and V is TRBV29-1; 9 bases map to TRBD1. Germline loops: CDR1 SQVTM, CDR2 ANQGSEA. This CDR3 is built from 18 residues. V was pared by 5 bases and J by 0 bases, with 11 bases of the junction left unmatched. The CDR3 loop is CSVSGPGTGTSGANVLTF. CDR3 bases: TGCAGCGTTTCGGGACCCGGGACAGGGACCTCTGGGGCCAACGTCCTGACTTTC.

The rearrangement uses TRBV9 and TRBJ2-7; 12 bases line up with TRBD1. The CDR3 covers 14 residues. V was clipped by 3 bases and J by 7 bases; unmatched bases: 5. Per germline, CDR1 SGDLS and CDR2 YYNGEE. The DNA for the CDR3 is TGTGCCAGCAGCGCGGGACAGGGGGCGAGGGAGCAGTACTTC. Amino acid sequence: CASSAGQGAREQYF. Based on the CDR3 plus reference TRBV9 and TRBJ2-7, the full variable domain is DSGVTQTPKHLITATGQRVTLRCSPRSGDLSVYWYQQSLDQGLQFLIQYYNGEERAKGNILERFSAQQFPDLHSELNLSSLELGDSALYFCASSAGQGAREQYFGPGTRLTVT.

V is TRBV27 and J is TRBJ1-1, with no clear D. CDR3 length: 15 residues. Germline V gives CDR1 MNHEY, CDR2 SMNVEV (reference sequence). Trimming stripped 5 bases from V and 4 bases from J, with 17 bases between. DNA of the CDR3: TGTGCCAGCAGTCCTTCGAGGGCCCCGACCACTGAAGCTTTCTTT. Amino acid sequence: CASSPSRAPTTEAFF.

This clone came up a few times. This rearrangement joins TRBV6-1 to TRBJ2-7; 7 nucleotides agree with TRBD1. The V segment lost 5 bases and the J segment 0 bases; nucleotides outside the gene matches: 4. The germline V gene has CDR1 MNHNS and CDR2 SASEGT. The CDR3 is 14 amino acids. DNA for the CDR3: TGTGCCAGCAGTAATTGGGACAGCTCCTACGAGCAGTACTTC. It codes for CASSNWDSSYEQYF.

This clone came up once. The chain combines TRBV9 with TRBJ2-2; possible D gene TRBD1, 6 bases. The CDR3 sequence is 14 residues long. The germline CDR1 and CDR2 sequences are SGDLS and YYNGEE. The germline V and J ends were trimmed by 1 base and 6 bases, with 10 bases remaining between them. CDR3 in DNA: TGTGCCAGCAGCGTAACAGGGCCGGCCGGGGAGCTGTTTTTT. Its translation is CASSVTGPAGELFF.

This clone was detected a few times. V is TRBV7-2 and J is TRBJ2-2; TRBD2 agrees at 11 bases. With V trimmed by 9 bases and J by 4 bases, 13 bases remained unmatched. The CDR3 contains 17 residues. Looked up from germline, CDR1 is SGHTA and CDR2 is FQGNSA. The CDR3 sequence: CASPHTSGSGGTGELFF. The CDR3 coding sequence is TGTGCCAGTCCCCACACTAGCGGGAGCGGGGGCACCGGGGAGCTGTTTTTT.

V gene TRBV30 combines with J gene TRBJ2-5; D is possibly TRBD2 (7 bases). V lost 3 bases and J lost 5, with 13 bases in between. CDR3 length equals 13 residues. Germline assignment: CDR1 GTSNPN and CDR2 SVGIG (reference sequence). The CDR3 region has the DNA TGTGCCTGGAGGCCCGGGGGGCGGGAGACCCAGTACTTC. This sequence encodes CAWRPGGRETQYF.

Remarks on this clone: The sample has other DNA sequences that encode this CDR3 too. The chain links TRBV28 to TRBJ2-3; 11 bases line up with TRBD2. This CDR3 comprises 17 residues. The V gene end was trimmed by 6 bases and the J gene end by 3 bases; junction bases not matched to a gene: 11. The V gene's germline CDR1 is MDHEN and CDR2 SYDVKM. This chain's CDR3 is CASSKTLAGGETDTQYF. CDR3 sequence (DNA): TGTGCCAGCAGCAAGACGCTAGCGGGAGGAGAGACAGATACGCAGTATTTT. The variable domain in full, with the rest retrieved from reference TRBV28 and TRBJ2-3, is DVKVTQSSRYLVKRTGEKVFLECVQDMDHENMFWYRQDPGLGLRLIYFSYDVKMKEKGDIPEGYSVSREKKERFSLILESASTNQTSMYLCASSKTLAGGETDTQYFGPGTRLTVL.

This chain connects TRBV7-9 to TRBJ2-7; a weak D match, TRBD2 (6 bases). The length of the CDR3 is 13 residues. CDR1 SEHNR and CDR2 FQNEAQ come from the germline V gene (reference sequence). V was clipped by 6 bases and J by 3 bases, with 12 bases between them. This chain's CDR3 is CASSHGGSYEQYF. The CDR3 bases are TGTGCCAGCAGTCATGGGGGGAGCTACGAGCAGTACTTC.

V usage is TRBV6-6 and J usage is TRBJ2-3, with 10 bases that match TRBD2. Trimming removed 2 bases from V and 8 bases from J; junction bases left unmatched: 1. CDR1 is MNHNY and CDR2 is SVGAGI in the germline V gene (reference sequence). This CDR3 contains 13 residues. The CDR3 bases are TGTGCCAGCAGTTACGGGACTAGCGCTACGCAGTATTTT. Protein sequence: CASSYGTSATQYF.

The rearrangement joins TRBV28 to TRBJ1-5; 7 bases match TRBD1. V lost 6 bases to trimming and J lost 7 bases; unmatched junction nucleotides: 12. The CDR3 loop spans 15 amino acids. Germline CDR1 MDHEN, CDR2 SYDVKM. The CDR3 DNA reads as TGTGCCAGCAGGGACAAAAACAGGGGAGGACAGCCCCAGCATTTT. Residues: CASRDKNRGGQPQHF. Variable domain in full (rest from reference TRBV28 and TRBJ1-5): DVKVTQSSRYLVKRTGEKVFLECVQDMDHENMFWYRQDPGLGLRLIYFSYDVKMKEKGDIPEGYSVSREKKERFSLILESASTNQTSMYLCASRDKNRGGQPQHFGDGTRLSIL.

The J gene is TRBJ1-2, the V gene TRBV5-6; maybe TRBD1 (5 bases). This CDR3 spans 15 amino acids. The germline V gene has CDR1 SGHDT and CDR2 YYEEEE. Trimming cost V 6 bases and J 3 bases, with 18 bases left between them. CDR3 in amino acids: CASIQSTVVHYGYTF. In DNA form, the CDR3 reads TGTGCCAGCATCCAATCGACAGTGGTACACTATGGCTACACCTTC.

The chain recombines TRBV9 with TRBJ2-7; possible D gene TRBD2, 6 bases. This CDR3 contains 16 residues. Germline V gene lookup returns CDR1 SGDLS and CDR2 YYNGEE. The V end was cut by 1 base, the J end by 5 bases, with 19 bases between. CDR3 amino acids: CASSVYPMAGSDEQYF. Written as DNA, the CDR3 is TGTGCCAGCAGCGTATACCCCATGGCCGGGAGCGACGAGCAGTACTTC. The full variable domain, its missing parts supplied by reference TRBV9 and TRBJ2-7, is DSGVTQTPKHLITATGQRVTLRCSPRSGDLSVYWYQQSLDQGLQFLIQYYNGEERAKGNILERFSAQQFPDLHSELNLSSLELGDSALYFCASSVYPMAGSDEQYFGPGTRLTVT.

V and J are TRBV6-1 and TRBJ2-1, with 7 bases fitting TRBD2. V dropped 3 bases and J dropped 6; count of bases not matched to a gene: 11. In germline, CDR1 is MNHNS, CDR2 SASEGT. The CDR3 sequence is 16 residues long. As DNA, the CDR3 is TGTGCCAGCAGTGATAACCAGCGGGGCTGGGCCAATGAGCAGTTCTTC. Translating it yields CASSDNQRGWANEQFF.

This sequence joins TRBV19 and TRBJ2-3; 9 bases fit TRBD1. V shed 5 bases and J 3 bases; nucleotides not matched to a gene: 6. Per germline, CDR1 LNHDA and CDR2 SQIVND (reference sequence). The CDR3 is made up of 15 amino acids. The CDR3 spells CASSAGTGITDTQYF. In nucleotides, the CDR3 is TGTGCCAGTAGTGCAGGGACAGGGATTACAGATACGCAGTATTTT.

This clone turned up a few times. V is TRBV19 and J is TRBJ2-1, with 7 bases fitting TRBD2. The CDR3 totals 14 residues. Losses at the gene ends were 4 bases for V and 0 bases for J; bases not matched to a gene: 0. Germline V CDR1 and CDR2: LNHDA, SQIVND (reference sequence). Here the CDR3 reads CASSSGSSYNEQFF. DNA for the CDR3: TGTGCCAGTAGTAGCGGGAGCTCCTACAATGAGCAGTTCTTC.

The chain uses TRBV7-7 and TRBJ2-5; 8 positions match TRBD1. The CDR3 has 15 amino acids. CDR1 is SSHAT and CDR2 is FNYEAQ in the germline V gene (reference sequence). V dropped 5 bases and J dropped 4; count of bases not matched to a gene: 9. This CDR3 reads CASSRTGIRAETQYF. The CDR3 DNA reads as TGTGCCAGCAGCAGGACAGGGATCCGAGCAGAGACCCAGTACTTC.

This clone was seen a few times. The chain couples TRBV5-1 to TRBJ2-6; perhaps TRBD1 as D (6 bases). V shed 3 bases and J shed 2 bases, with 18 bases lying between them. CDR3 length equals 18 residues. Germline CDR1 reads SGHRS; CDR2 reads YFSETQ. CDR3: CASSSNTGKGAGANVLTF. The CDR3 DNA follows: TGCGCCAGCAGCTCGAATACAGGGAAAGGGGCTGGGGCCAACGTCCTGACTTTC. Combining the CDR3 with reference TRBV5-1 and TRBJ2-6 gives the whole variable domain KAGVTQTPRYLIKTRGQQVTLSCSPISGHRSVSWYQQTPGQGLQFLFEYFSETQRNKGNFPGRFSGRQFSNSRSEMNVSTLELGDSALYLCASSSNTGKGAGANVLTFGAGSRLTVL.